The present TCR beta chain was sequenced within a study of blood T cell repertoires in COVID-19. This clone was counted between two and nine times. V was shortened by 4 bases and J by 5 bases, with 12 bases between the two germline ends. The CDR3 spans 13 residues. Per germline, CDR1 LGHDT and CDR2 YNNKEL (reference sequence). Self-reported history from a screening survey and questionnaire set each donor's cohort. Per the original data handling: Cell counts per sample came from amplifying reference gene primers. Clones were sequenced by immunoSEQ multiplex PCR, and TCRdb holds only the in-frame ones, with some missing. The DNA gave D and trimming, while V, J and clone size come from that table. The table shows approximately 200,000 clones, with roughly 85% occurring only once.

The chain joins TRBV3-1 (or the pseudogene TRBV3-2) to TRBJ2-7, with D perhaps TRBD1 (6 bases). Material for sequencing was PBMCs or T cells enriched from blood (not recorded which). The clonotype was recovered from a man between 25 and 39 years old who had recovered from COVID-19. For the CDR3, the DNA is TGTGCCAGCAGCCGAGGGGGTATCAACGAGCAGTACTTC. It codes for CASSRGGINEQYF.